The T cell receptor (beta chain) described here comes from a study of blood T cell repertoires in COVID-19. For the study at large: Sites across the United States, Italy and Spain contributed samples from acute and convalescent COVID-19. T cells, B-cell-depleted T cells, or PBMCs supplied cDNA or gDNA.

Study processing details: By means of reference gene primer amplification, nucleated cell counts were estimated. TCRdb's table, derived via immunoSEQ multiplex PCR, lists solely in-frame clones and lacks some. From that table come the V and J calls and clone size; the DNA was used to work out D and trimming. Of 250,000 or so clones in the sample, around 88% are singletons; the top ten hold roughly 1.4%. Comment on this clone: Other DNA sequences in this specimen translate into the identical CDR3.

V gave up 0 bases and J gave up 4 bases; unmatched junction bases: 1. The CDR3 is 14 residues long. Germline V gene data show CDR1 as SGHRS and CDR2 as YFSETQ. This receptor was taken from a man older than 75 with acute or convalescent COVID-19. Material: peripheral blood. The chain uses TRBV5-1 and TRBJ2-7; 10 bases map to TRBD1. CDR3 sequence: CASSLGQGAYEQYF. DNA of the CDR3: TGCGCCAGCAGCTTGGGACAGGGGGCTTACGAGCAGTACTTC.